A selection of T cell receptor beta chains follows, all from one sample in a study of pediatric ulcerative colitis. Repertoires were generated with immunoSEQ multiplex PCR, while TCRdb's copy carries only in-frame clones and drops some. The data contain 59,000 or so clones, more than 60% of them singletons. Sequenced input: blood. These TCRs come from a boy between 10 and 17 years old with moderate ulcerative colitis. Each CDR3 is given with its conserved first and last residue. The D gene is left open where the match is weak. Clone size is shown for a subset of rows, as once, few, many or a class of expanded clone.

d_call: -
clone_size: -
v_call: TRBV28
j_call: TRBJ1-2
cdr3_nt: TGTGCCAGCAGTTTGAGCCCAGGAAATCACACCTTC
cdr3_aa: CASSLSPGNHTF

d_call: TRBD1
clone_size: few
v_call: TRBV10-3
j_call: TRBJ1-6
cdr3_nt: TGTGCCACGAGCGGACAGGATAATTCACCCCTCCACTTT
cdr3_aa: CATSGQDNSPLHF

d_call: -
clone_size: -
v_call: TRBV29-1
j_call: TRBJ2-3
cdr3_nt: TGCAGCGTTGAGATCCCTACGGGGAAATTCACAGATACGCAGTATTTT
cdr3_aa: CSVEIPTGKFTDTQYF

d_call: TRBD1
clone_size: -
v_call: TRBV7-6
j_call: TRBJ1-2
cdr3_nt: TGTGCCAGCAGCTTAACAGGGGCGAGCTATGGCTACACCTTC
cdr3_aa: CASSLTGASYGYTF

d_call: TRBD1
clone_size: -
v_call: TRBV15
j_call: TRBJ2-7
cdr3_nt: TGTGCCACCAGCAGAGACGGCAGGGGGCGTTGGGTCGAGCAGTACTTC
cdr3_aa: CATSRDGRGRWVEQYF

d_call: -
clone_size: -
v_call: TRBV4-1
j_call: TRBJ2-3
cdr3_nt: TGCGCCAGCAGCCTCCCTAGTGTCACAGATACGCAGTATTTT
cdr3_aa: CASSLPSVTDTQYF

d_call: TRBD2
clone_size: -
v_call: TRBV10-2
j_call: TRBJ2-3
cdr3_nt: TGCGCCAGCAGTCGTGGACTAGCGGGGCTTAGCACAGATACGCAGTATTTT
cdr3_aa: CASSRGLAGLSTDTQYF

d_call: -
clone_size: once
v_call: TRBV27
j_call: TRBJ1-5
cdr3_nt: TGTGCCAGCAGCTCAGGGGTGTGGGGCAATCAGCCCCAGCATTTT
cdr3_aa: CASSSGVWGNQPQHF

d_call: -
clone_size: -
v_call: TRBV13
j_call: TRBJ1-3
cdr3_nt: TGTGCCAGCAGCTTAGGGCAGAGCACTGGAAACACCATATATTTT
cdr3_aa: CASSLGQSTGNTIYF

d_call: -
clone_size: -
v_call: TRBV9
j_call: TRBJ1-3
cdr3_nt: TGTGCCAGCAGCAAAAGCCAGGGAAGTGAAAACACCATATATTTT
cdr3_aa: CASSKSQGSENTIYF

d_call: TRBD2
clone_size: -
v_call: TRBV5-1
j_call: TRBJ2-7
cdr3_nt: TGCGCCAGCAGCAAAACTAGCGGTGCCTACGAGCAGTACTTC
cdr3_aa: CASSKTSGAYEQYF

d_call: -
clone_size: -
v_call: TRBV5-1
j_call: TRBJ1-4
cdr3_nt: TGCGCCAGCAGCTTGGTTCGGCAGGGAGCAACTAATGAAAAACTGTTTTTT
cdr3_aa: CASSLVRQGATNEKLFF

d_call: -
clone_size: -
v_call: TRBV12-5
j_call: TRBJ2-7
cdr3_nt: TGTGCTAGTGGTTTGGTACTAGGGACGTCTGTGGTAACCTACGAGCAGTACTTC
cdr3_aa: CASGLVLGTSVVTYEQYF